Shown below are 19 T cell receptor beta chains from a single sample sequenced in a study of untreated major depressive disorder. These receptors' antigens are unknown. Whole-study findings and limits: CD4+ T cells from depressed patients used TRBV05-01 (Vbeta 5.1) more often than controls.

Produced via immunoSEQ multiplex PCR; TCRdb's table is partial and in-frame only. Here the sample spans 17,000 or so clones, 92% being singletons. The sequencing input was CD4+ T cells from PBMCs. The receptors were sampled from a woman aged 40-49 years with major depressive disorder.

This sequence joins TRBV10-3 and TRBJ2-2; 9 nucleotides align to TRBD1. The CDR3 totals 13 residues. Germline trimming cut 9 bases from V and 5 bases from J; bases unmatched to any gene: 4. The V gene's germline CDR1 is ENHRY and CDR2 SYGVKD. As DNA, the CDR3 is TGTGCCATATCCGGGACAGGGACCGGGGAGCTGTTTTTT. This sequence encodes CAISGTGTGELFF.

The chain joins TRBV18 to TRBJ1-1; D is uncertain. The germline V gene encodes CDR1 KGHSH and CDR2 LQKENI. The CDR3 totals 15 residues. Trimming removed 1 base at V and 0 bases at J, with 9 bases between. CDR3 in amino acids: CASSPQNLMNTEAFF. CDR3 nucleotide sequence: TGTGCCAGCTCACCACAGAATCTGATGAACACTGAAGCTTTCTTT.

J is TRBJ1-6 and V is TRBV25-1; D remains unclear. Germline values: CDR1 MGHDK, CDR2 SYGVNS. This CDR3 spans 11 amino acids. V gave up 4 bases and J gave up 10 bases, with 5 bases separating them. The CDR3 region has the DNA TGTGCCAGCAGTGCGGGGTCACCCCTCCACTTT. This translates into CASSAGSPLHF.

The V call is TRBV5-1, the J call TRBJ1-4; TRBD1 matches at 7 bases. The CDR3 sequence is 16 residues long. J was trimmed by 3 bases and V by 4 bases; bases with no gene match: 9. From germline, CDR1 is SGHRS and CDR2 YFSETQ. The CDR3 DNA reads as TGCGCCAGCAGCCCGGACAGGTTTGGTGCTAATGAAAAACTGTTTTTT. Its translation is CASSPDRFGANEKLFF.

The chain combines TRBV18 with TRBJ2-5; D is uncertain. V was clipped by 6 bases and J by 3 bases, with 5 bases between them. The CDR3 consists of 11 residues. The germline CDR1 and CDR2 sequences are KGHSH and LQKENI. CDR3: CASSLKETQYF. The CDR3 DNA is TGTGCCAGCTCGCTTAAAGAGACCCAGTACTTC.

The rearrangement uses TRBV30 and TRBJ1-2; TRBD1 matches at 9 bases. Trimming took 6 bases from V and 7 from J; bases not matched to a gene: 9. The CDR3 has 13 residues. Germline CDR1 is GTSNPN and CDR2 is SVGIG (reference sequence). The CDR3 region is CACKLQGARGYTF. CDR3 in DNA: TGTGCCTGCAAACTACAGGGGGCGCGTGGCTACACCTTC.

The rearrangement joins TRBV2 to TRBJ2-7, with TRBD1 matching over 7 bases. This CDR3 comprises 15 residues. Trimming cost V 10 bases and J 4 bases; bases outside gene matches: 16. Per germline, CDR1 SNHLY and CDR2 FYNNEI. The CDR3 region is CATQTGVASRYEQYF. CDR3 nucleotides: TGTGCCACCCAAACAGGGGTCGCTAGCAGGTACGAGCAGTACTTC.

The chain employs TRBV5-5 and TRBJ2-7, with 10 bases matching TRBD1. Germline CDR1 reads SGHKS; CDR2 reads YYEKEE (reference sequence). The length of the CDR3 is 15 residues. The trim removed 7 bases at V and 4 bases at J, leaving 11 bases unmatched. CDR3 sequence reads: CASSIRGTGEYEQYV. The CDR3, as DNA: TGTGCCAGCTCAATTAGAGGGACAGGGGAGTACGAGCAGTACGTC.

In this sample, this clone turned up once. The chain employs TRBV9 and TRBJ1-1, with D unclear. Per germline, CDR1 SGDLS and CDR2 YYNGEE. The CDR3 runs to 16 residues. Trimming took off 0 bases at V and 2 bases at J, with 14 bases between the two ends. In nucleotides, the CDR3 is TGTGCCAGCAGCGTAGAAGGCCCCCGATACAACACTGAAGCTTTCTTT. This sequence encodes CASSVEGPRYNTEAFF.

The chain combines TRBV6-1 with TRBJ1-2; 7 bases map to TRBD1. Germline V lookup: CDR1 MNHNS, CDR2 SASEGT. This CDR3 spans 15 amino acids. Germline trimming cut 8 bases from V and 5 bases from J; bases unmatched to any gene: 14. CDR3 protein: CASSSIHTGDYGYTF. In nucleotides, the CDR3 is TGTGCCAGCTCGTCCATTCACACAGGGGATTATGGCTACACCTTC.

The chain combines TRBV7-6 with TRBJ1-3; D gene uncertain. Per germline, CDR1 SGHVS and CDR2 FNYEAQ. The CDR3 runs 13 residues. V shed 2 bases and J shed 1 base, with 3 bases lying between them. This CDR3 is CASSLSSGNTIYF. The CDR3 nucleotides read TGTGCCAGCAGCTTAAGTTCTGGAAACACCATATATTTT.

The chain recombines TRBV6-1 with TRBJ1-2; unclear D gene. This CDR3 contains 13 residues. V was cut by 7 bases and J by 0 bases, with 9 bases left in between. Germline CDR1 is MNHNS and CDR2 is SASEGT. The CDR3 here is CASTSLSNYGYTF. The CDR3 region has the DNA TGTGCCAGCACAAGCCTATCTAACTATGGCTACACCTTC.

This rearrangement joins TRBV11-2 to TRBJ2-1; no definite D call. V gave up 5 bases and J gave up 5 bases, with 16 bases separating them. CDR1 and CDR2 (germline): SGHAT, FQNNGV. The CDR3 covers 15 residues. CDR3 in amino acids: CASSPQRTPHNEQFF. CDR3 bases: TGTGCCAGCAGCCCGCAACGGACGCCGCACAATGAGCAGTTCTTC.

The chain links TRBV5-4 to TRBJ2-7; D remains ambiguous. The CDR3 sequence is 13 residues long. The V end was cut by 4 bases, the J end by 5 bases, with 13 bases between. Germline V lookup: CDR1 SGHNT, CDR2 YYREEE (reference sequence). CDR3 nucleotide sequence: TGTGCCAGCAGCAATCCGGGCTACCACGAGCAGTACGTC. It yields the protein CASSNPGYHEQYV.

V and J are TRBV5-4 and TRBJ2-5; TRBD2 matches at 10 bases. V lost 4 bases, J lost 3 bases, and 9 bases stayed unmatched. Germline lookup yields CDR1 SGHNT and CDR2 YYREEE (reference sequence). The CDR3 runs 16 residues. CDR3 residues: CASSPASGSPEETQYF. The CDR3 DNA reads TGTGCCAGCAGCCCCGCTAGCGGGAGCCCGGAAGAGACCCAGTACTTC.

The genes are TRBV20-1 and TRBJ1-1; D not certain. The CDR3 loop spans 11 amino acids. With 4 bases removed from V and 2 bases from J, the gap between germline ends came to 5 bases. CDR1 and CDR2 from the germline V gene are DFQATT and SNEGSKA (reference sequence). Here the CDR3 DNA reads TGCAGTGCTATGGGCAACACTGAAGCTTTCTTT. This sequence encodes CSAMGNTEAFF.

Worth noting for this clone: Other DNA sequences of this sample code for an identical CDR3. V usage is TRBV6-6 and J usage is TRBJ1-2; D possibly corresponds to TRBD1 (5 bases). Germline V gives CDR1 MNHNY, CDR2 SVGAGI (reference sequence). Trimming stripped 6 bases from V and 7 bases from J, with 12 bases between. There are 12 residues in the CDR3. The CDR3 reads CASRSQDSGYTF. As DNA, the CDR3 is TGTGCCAGCAGATCACAGGACTCTGGCTACACCTTC.

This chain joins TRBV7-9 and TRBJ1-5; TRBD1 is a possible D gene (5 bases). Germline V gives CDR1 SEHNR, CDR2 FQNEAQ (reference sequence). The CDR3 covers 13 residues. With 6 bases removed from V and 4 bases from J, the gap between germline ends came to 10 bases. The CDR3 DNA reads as TGTGCCAGCAGACAGCCAGGGAATCAGCCCCAGCATTTT. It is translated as CASRQPGNQPQHF. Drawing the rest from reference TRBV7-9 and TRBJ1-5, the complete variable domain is DTGVSQNPRHKITKRGQNVTFRCDPISEHNRLYWYRQTLGQGPEFLTYFQNEAQLEKSRLLSDRFSAERPKGSFSTLEIQRTEQGDSAMYLCASRQPGNQPQHFGDGTRLSIL.

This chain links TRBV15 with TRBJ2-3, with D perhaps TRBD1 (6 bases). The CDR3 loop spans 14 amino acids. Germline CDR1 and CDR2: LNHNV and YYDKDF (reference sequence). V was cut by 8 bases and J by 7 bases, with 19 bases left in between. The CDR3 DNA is TGTGCCACCGAGGGGCAGGGGACGAGGAATACGCAGTATTTT. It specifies CATEGQGTRNTQYF.